These T cell receptor beta chains were read from a single sample in a study of identical twins. One entry per CDR3 protein results from TCRdb running MiXCR on the 5' RACE reads. Of 280,000 or so distinct CDR3 sequences listed, under 9.5% are singletons. The sample was also linked to a second study, of yellow fever vaccine responses in identical twins.

Source material: memory (CD45RO+) T cells sorted from blood. These receptors all come from a woman younger than 30 in good health. The CDR3 runs from the conserved cysteine through the conserved F or W. The order of the fields is clone size, J gene, V gene, D gene, CDR3 DNA, CDR3 protein. A D gene is named only where the DNA matches it firmly. Expanded clones are given a class, and other clones once, few, many or no size at all.

>many|TRBJ2-1|TRBV5-1|TRBD2
TGCGCCAGCAGCTTGGGACTAGCATCCTACAATGAGCAGTTCTTC
CASSLGLASYNEQFF
>many|TRBJ1-1|TRBV28|.
TGTGCCAGCAGTTTAGTACGGGGGATGAACACTGAAGCTTTCTTT
CASSLVRGMNTEAFF
>few|TRBJ2-7|TRBV13|.
TGTGCCAGCAGCCGTCCGGGCGGGATCGAGCAGTACTTC
CASSRPGGIEQYF
>many|TRBJ2-3|TRBV7-8|TRBD2
TGTGCCAGCAGCCAGGGGACTAGCTCTGATACGCAGTATTTT
CASSQGTSSDTQYF
>.|TRBJ2-1|TRBV3-1|.
TGTGCCAGCAGCCTCAGGGGCCTCCTCAATGAGCAGTTCTTC
CASSLRGLLNEQFF
>few|TRBJ2-1|TRBV27|TRBD2
TGTGCCAGCAGTCCACTAGCGGGAGTCCCCCTCCCGAATTACAATGAGCAGTTCTTC
CASSPLAGVPLPNYNEQFF
>.|TRBJ1-1|TRBV5-1|.
TGCGCCAGCAGCACCCAAACGGGGAACACTGAAGCTTTCTTT
CASSTQTGNTEAFF
>few|TRBJ1-2|TRBV28|TRBD1
TGTGCCAGCACTCCCTCCCGGACAGGGGTCTATGGCTACACCTTC
CASTPSRTGVYGYTF
>many|TRBJ2-1|TRBV6-4|.
TGTGCCAGCAGTGACTCACGAGGGTCTATCAATGAGCAGTTCTTC
CASSDSRGSINEQFF
>.|TRBJ2-1|TRBV18|TRBD2
TGTGCCAGCTCACCAGTGCTTGGACTAGCGGGAGTTATGGATGAGCAGTTCTTC
CASSPVLGLAGVMDEQFF
>few|TRBJ1-2|TRBV5-1|.
TGCGCCAGCAGCTTAACGTCAACGGGCTACACCTTC
CASSLTSTGYTF
>many|TRBJ2-1|TRBV20-1|TRBD2
TGCAGTGCTATACCCGGGACTAGCGGCTACAATGAGCAGTTCTTC
CSAIPGTSGYNEQFF
>few|TRBJ2-3|TRBV6-4|TRBD2
TGTGCCAGCAGTGACGGGGCGGGGGGGCCCCAAGATACGCAGTATTTT
CASSDGAGGPQDTQYF
>.|TRBJ2-5|TRBV7-6|.
TGTGCCAGCAGCCTCTCACAGGGAGAGACCCAGTACTTC
CASSLSQGETQYF
>.|TRBJ2-7|TRBV24-1|.
TGTGCCACCAGTGATCCCCCCGCAGGCCGCTCCTACGAGCAGTACTTC
CATSDPPAGRSYEQYF
>many|TRBJ2-1|TRBV24-1|.
TGTGCCACCAGTGAATACCAGAACGGGAATGAGCAGTTCTTC
CATSEYQNGNEQFF
>.|TRBJ2-1|TRBV27|TRBD1
TGTGCCAGCAGGGGGACAGGCCCCTACAATGAGCAGTTCTTC
CASRGTGPYNEQFF
>few|TRBJ2-3|TRBV2|TRBD2
TGTGCCAGCGGGGTCGGACTAGTATGGGAGTATTTT
CASGVGLVWEYF
>few|TRBJ2-3|TRBV9|TRBD2
TGTGCCAGCAGCCCGGTAGCGGGCCGGGGGGGTTTAGATACGCAGTATTTT
CASSPVAGRGGLDTQYF
>few|TRBJ2-3|TRBV9|.
TGTGCCAGCAGCACCGGTCCCCCCGTGACGGCGCAGTATTTT
CASSTGPPVTAQYF
>many|TRBJ1-6|TRBV11-2|.
TGTGCCAGCAGCTTAGTTTTCCAGGGGAATTCACCCCTCCACTTT
CASSLVFQGNSPLHF
>.|TRBJ1-6|TRBV20-1|.
TGCAGTGCTAGTGAAACGATTTCACCCCTCCACTTT
CSASETISPLHF
>few|TRBJ2-1|TRBV3-1|TRBD2
TGTGCCAGCAGCGTATCCGGGACTAGCGGGAGGGCCGGTTTACGTGAGCAGTTCTTC
CASSVSGTSGRAGLREQFF
>many|TRBJ1-2|TRBV29-1|.
TGCAGCGTTGAAGATACAGGGAATGGCTACACCTTC
CSVEDTGNGYTF